The 19 T cell receptor beta chains presented below share a single source sample, sequenced in a study of CD39 and CD103 CD8 tumor-infiltrating T cells. Profiling relied on immunoSEQ multiplex PCR, and the TCRdb table lists in-frame clones only, not all of them. Seen here are about 570 clones, approximately 72% observed once, and the top ten hold about a third. Sequencing input: CD39- CD103+ CD8+ T cells sorted from the tumor. Subset denoted: CD103+CD39- single-positive CD45RA- CD8 T cells. The origin of the receptors is a human donor with ovarian cancer.

The chain combines TRBV5-1 with TRBJ2-5, with 7 bases aligning to TRBD1. This CDR3 contains 15 residues. Germline-derived CDR1 and CDR2 are SGHRS and YFSETQ. Trimming cost V 5 bases and J 1 base; bases outside gene matches: 8. CDR3 sequence (DNA): TGCGCCAGCAGTCCTTCCAGGGGGTTCCAAGAGACCCAGTACTTC. Protein sequence: CASSPSRGFQETQYF.

The V and J genes are TRBV28 and TRBJ2-5; D is perhaps TRBD2 (5 bases). Per germline, CDR1 MDHEN and CDR2 SYDVKM. The CDR3 runs to 15 residues. V dropped 5 bases and J dropped 3 bases, with 16 bases sitting between them. Here the CDR3 DNA reads TGTGCCAGCAGTAAACCCCGGACTGAAAAAGAGACCCAGTACTTC. Its protein is CASSKPRTEKETQYF. Full variable domain (remainder filled in from reference TRBV28 and TRBJ2-5): DVKVTQSSRYLVKRTGEKVFLECVQDMDHENMFWYRQDPGLGLRLIYFSYDVKMKEKGDIPEGYSVSREKKERFSLILESASTNQTSMYLCASSKPRTEKETQYFGPGTRLLVL.

This clone was seen once. This chain's CDR3 is CASSVGAGTSGINEQFF. CDR3 bases: TGTGCCAGCAGCGTAGGAGCCGGGACTAGCGGAATCAATGAGCAGTTCTTC. The chain combines TRBV9 with TRBJ2-1, with 11 positions matching TRBD2. The CDR3 extends over 17 amino acids. Germline values: CDR1 SGDLS, CDR2 YYNGEE. The J segment lost 6 bases and the V segment lost 0 bases, leaving 8 bases of the junction unmatched.

V gene TRBV9 combines with J gene TRBJ2-5; D is perhaps TRBD2 (6 bases). The J call is doubtful: the DNA matches TRBJ2-7 better. Germline CDR1 and CDR2: SGDLS and YYNGEE. The CDR3 totals 16 residues. The CDR3 coding sequence is TGTGCCAGCAGCGGAGGACCTGAGACTAGTGGATACGAGCAGTACTTC. This gives the protein CASSGGPETSGYEQYF.

The chain is built from TRBV5-4 and TRBJ1-1; D is ambiguous. The CDR3 covers 15 residues. Trimming shortened V by 5 bases and J by 0 bases, and 14 bases separated the two germline ends. CDR1 is SGHNT, CDR2 YYREEE, per germline (reference sequence). CDR3 in amino acids: CASSFNGQMNTEAFF. In DNA form, the CDR3 reads TGTGCCAGCAGTTTCAATGGGCAAATGAACACTGAAGCTTTCTTT.

The J gene is TRBJ1-2, the V gene TRBV9; 9 nucleotides align to TRBD1. V gave up 0 bases and J gave up 4 bases; unmatched junction bases: 4. The CDR3 has 15 amino acids. Germline CDR1 and CDR2: SGDLS and YYNGEE. CDR3 protein: CASSVGDRAFYGYTF. The DNA of the CDR3 is TGTGCCAGCAGCGTAGGGGACAGGGCCTTCTATGGCTACACCTTC. Full variable domain (outside the CDR3, taken from reference TRBV9 and TRBJ1-2): DSGVTQTPKHLITATGQRVTLRCSPRSGDLSVYWYQQSLDQGLQFLIQYYNGEERAKGNILERFSAQQFPDLHSELNLSSLELGDSALYFCASSVGDRAFYGYTFGSGTRLTVV.

The chain employs TRBV5-4 and TRBJ1-6; D ambiguous. The CDR3 extends over 18 amino acids. Trimming shortened V by 3 bases and J by 2 bases, and 18 bases separated the two germline ends. The germline gives CDR1 SGHNT, CDR2 YYREEE (reference sequence). The CDR3 region is CASSSGFRKWPYNSPLHF. In DNA form, the CDR3 reads TGTGCCAGCAGCTCGGGATTCCGAAAGTGGCCCTATAATTCACCCCTCCACTTT. The whole variable domain, remainder taken from reference TRBV5-4 and TRBJ1-6, is ETGVTQSPTHLIKTRGQQVTLRCSSQSGHNTVSWYQQALGQGPQFIFQYYREEENGRGNFPPRFSGLQFPNYSSELNVNALELDDSALYLCASSSGFRKWPYNSPLHFGNGTRLTVT.

Here the CDR3 DNA reads TGTGCCAGCAGCTTTGGACAGTTGAACACTGAAGCTTTCTTT. This encodes CASSFGQLNTEAFF. The chain has TRBV11-2 and TRBJ1-1; a weak D match, TRBD1 (6 bases). Trimming left V 3 bases short and J 0 bases short, with 8 bases between. Looked up from germline, CDR1 is SGHAT and CDR2 is FQNNGV. This CDR3 comprises 14 residues.

This clone was detected a few times. The J gene is TRBJ1-1, the V gene TRBV7-8; 8 positions agree with TRBD1. The germline V gene has CDR1 SGHVS and CDR2 FQNEAQ. Trimming at V came to 0 bases and at J to 8 bases, leaving 8 bases not matched to a gene. CDR3 size: 15 residues. The CDR3 sequence is CASSLAGQALLEAFF. The DNA for the CDR3 is TGTGCCAGCAGCTTAGCGGGACAGGCTTTACTAGAAGCTTTCTTT.

In this sample, this clone turned up once. CDR3 in amino acids: CASGWGVKAEAFF. Written as DNA, the CDR3 is TGTGCCAGCGGGTGGGGAGTGAAGGCTGAAGCTTTCTTT. This chain uses TRBV27 with TRBJ1-1; D is uncertain. Germline V gene data show CDR1 as MNHEY and CDR2 as SMNVEV (reference sequence). Trimming took off 8 bases at V and 6 bases at J, with 16 bases between the two ends. The length of the CDR3 is 13 residues.

The gene calls are TRBV7-2 and TRBJ2-3, with TRBD2 identical over 7 bases. This CDR3 has 15 residues. Germline V gene sequence: CDR1 SGHTA, CDR2 FQGNSA. V was clipped by 3 bases and J by 6 bases; unmatched bases: 9. CDR3 protein: CASSLAGASGDTQYF. The DNA of the CDR3 is TGTGCCAGCAGCTTGGCGGGAGCGTCTGGGGATACGCAGTATTTT.

This clone was detected only once. This chain links TRBV2 with TRBJ1-1, with D possibly TRBD1 on 6 matching bases. CDR3 size: 15 residues. Germline V gene data show CDR1 as SNHLY and CDR2 as FYNNEI. V was clipped by 3 bases and J by 0 bases, with 11 bases between them. The CDR3 nucleotides are TGTGCCAGCAGTGATTCCCGGACAGTGAACACTGAAGCTTTCTTT. Protein sequence: CASSDSRTVNTEAFF.

The chain is built from TRBV5-5 and TRBJ2-7, with 8 positions matching TRBD1. Trimming at V came to 4 bases and at J to 3 bases, leaving 15 bases not matched to a gene. CDR1 and CDR2 from the germline V gene are SGHKS and YYEKEE (reference sequence). The CDR3 runs 17 residues. As DNA, the CDR3 is TGTGCCAGCAGCCCCCCTATGGGCCAGGGGGCACACTACGAGCAGTACTTC. Translated: CASSPPMGQGAHYEQYF. Together with reference TRBV5-5 and TRBJ2-7, the CDR3 gives the full variable domain: DAGVTQSPTHLIKTRGQQVTLRCSPISGHKSVSWYQQVLGQGPQFIFQYYEKEERGRGNFPDRFSARQFPNYSSELNVNALLLGDSALYLCASSPPMGQGAHYEQYFGPGTRLTVT.

Only a few counts were recorded for this clone. CDR3 protein: CASSPWVGSGDSYNEQFF. CDR3 bases: TGTGCCAGCTCACCATGGGTAGGTAGCGGGGACTCCTACAATGAGCAGTTCTTC. V and J are TRBV18 and TRBJ2-1; 8 bases fit TRBD2. This CDR3 has 18 residues. Looked up from germline, CDR1 is KGHSH and CDR2 is LQKENI. With V trimmed by 2 bases and J by 0 bases, 9 bases remained unmatched.

V is TRBV11-2 and J is TRBJ2-1, with 9 positions matching TRBD2. This CDR3 has 15 residues. The J segment lost 6 bases and the V segment lost 5 bases, leaving 8 bases of the junction unmatched. The germline CDR1 and CDR2 sequences are SGHAT and FQNNGV. The CDR3 region has the DNA TGTGCCAGCAGCCCCCGCGGCGGGGGGGGCAATGAGCAGTTCTTC. Protein sequence: CASSPRGGGGNEQFF.

The chain carries TRBV27 and TRBJ2-3, with a weak D call TRBD2 (5 bases). The V end lost 8 bases, the J end lost 2 bases, and 20 bases lay between the germline ends. Looked up from germline, CDR1 is MNHEY and CDR2 is SMNVEV (reference sequence). This CDR3 has 16 residues. CDR3 residues: CASQGLPHIYTDTQYF. In DNA, the CDR3 is TGTGCCAGCCAAGGACTCCCTCATATATACACAGATACGCAGTATTTT.

The V call is TRBV15, the J call TRBJ2-5; 9 positions match TRBD2. Germline CDR1 LNHNV, CDR2 YYDKDF (reference sequence). Trimming took 5 bases from V and 2 from J; bases not matched to a gene: 6. The CDR3 loop spans 15 amino acids. The CDR3 nucleotides read TGTGCCACCAGCTCGGGACTAGCCTTACAAGAGACCCAGTACTTC. Translating gives CATSSGLALQETQYF. Using reference TRBV15 and TRBJ2-5 for the parts outside the CDR3, the full variable domain is DAMVIQNPRYQVTQFGKPVTLSCSQTLNHNVMYWYQQKSSQAPKLLFHYYDKDFNNEADTPDNFQSRRPNTSFCFLDIRSPGLGDTAMYLCATSSGLALQETQYFGPGTRLLVL.

The chain recombines TRBV9 with TRBJ2-5; D may correspond to TRBD1 or TRBD2 (5 bases each). The ends were cut back, 3 bases at V and 5 bases at J, with 23 bases in the middle. Germline V gene sequence: CDR1 SGDLS, CDR2 YYNGEE. The CDR3 contains 17 residues. The DNA of the CDR3 is TGTGCCAGCAGCGAGGCTGGTGGGGACCACTCACAGGAGACCCAGTACTTC. This codes for CASSEAGGDHSQETQYF.

As concerns this clone: An end of the junction differs from the germline gene, which may be a read error. The CDR3 reads CASSYSGVQETQYF. CDR3 nucleotide sequence: TGTGCCAGCAGTTACTCTGGGGTCCAAGAGACCCAGTACTTC. The V and J genes are TRBV6-4 and TRBJ2-5; D not resolved. Germline CDR1 and CDR2: MRHNA and SNTAGT. The CDR3 is 14 residues long.